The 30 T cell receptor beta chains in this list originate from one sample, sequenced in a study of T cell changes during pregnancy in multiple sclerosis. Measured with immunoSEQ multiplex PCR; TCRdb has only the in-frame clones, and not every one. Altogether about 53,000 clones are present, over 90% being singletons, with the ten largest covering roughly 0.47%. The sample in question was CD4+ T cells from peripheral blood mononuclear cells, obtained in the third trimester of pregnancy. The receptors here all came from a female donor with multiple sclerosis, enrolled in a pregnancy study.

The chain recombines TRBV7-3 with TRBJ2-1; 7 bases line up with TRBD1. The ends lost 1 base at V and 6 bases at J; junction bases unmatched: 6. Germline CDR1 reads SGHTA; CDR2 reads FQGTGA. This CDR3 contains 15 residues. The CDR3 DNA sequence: TGTGCCAGCAGCTTAAGACAGGGCGTTGTCAATGAGCAGTTCTTC. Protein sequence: CASSLRQGVVNEQFF.

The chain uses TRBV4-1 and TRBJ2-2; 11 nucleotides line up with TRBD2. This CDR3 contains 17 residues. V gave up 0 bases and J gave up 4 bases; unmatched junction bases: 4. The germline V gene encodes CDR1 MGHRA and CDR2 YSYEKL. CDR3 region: CASSQDSLAGVTGELFF. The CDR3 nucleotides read TGCGCCAGCAGCCAAGATTCACTAGCGGGGGTCACCGGGGAGCTGTTTTTT.

The CDR3 here is CASSEDSGDFREQFF. The CDR3 DNA follows: TGTGCCAGCAGCGAAGATAGCGGGGACTTCCGGGAGCAGTTCTTC. The V call is TRBV9, the J call TRBJ2-1; TRBD2 agrees at 8 bases. V shed 3 bases and J 10 bases; nucleotides not matched to a gene: 12. The germline V gene has CDR1 SGDLS and CDR2 YYNGEE. CDR3 length: 15 amino acids.

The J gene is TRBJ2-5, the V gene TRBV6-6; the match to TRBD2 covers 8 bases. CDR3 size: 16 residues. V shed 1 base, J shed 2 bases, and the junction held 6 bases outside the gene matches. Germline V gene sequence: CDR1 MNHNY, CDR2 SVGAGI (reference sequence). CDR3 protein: CASSYLASGRQETQYF. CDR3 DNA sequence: TGTGCCAGCAGTTACTTGGCTAGCGGGCGACAAGAGACCCAGTACTTC.

The CDR3 nucleotides are TGTGCCAGCAGTATTCGACAGGGAATGAACACTGAAGCTTTCTTT. Translating gives CASSIRQGMNTEAFF. The V gene is TRBV6-1, the J gene TRBJ1-1, with 7 bases matching TRBD1. The germline V gene has CDR1 MNHNS and CDR2 SASEGT. V was clipped by 5 bases and J by 0 bases; unmatched bases: 6. The CDR3 has 15 residues.

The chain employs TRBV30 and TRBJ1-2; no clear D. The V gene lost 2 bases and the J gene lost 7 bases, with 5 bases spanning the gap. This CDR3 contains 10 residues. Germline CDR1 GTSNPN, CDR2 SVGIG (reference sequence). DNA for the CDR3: TGTGCCTGGAGTTCTGTTGGCTACACCTTC. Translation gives CAWSSVGYTF.

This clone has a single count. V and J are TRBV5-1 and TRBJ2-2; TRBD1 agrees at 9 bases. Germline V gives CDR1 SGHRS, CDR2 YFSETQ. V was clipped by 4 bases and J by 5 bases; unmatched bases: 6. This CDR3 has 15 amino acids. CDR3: CASSPRTGETGELFF. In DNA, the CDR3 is TGCGCCAGCAGCCCGCGGACAGGGGAAACCGGGGAGCTGTTTTTT.

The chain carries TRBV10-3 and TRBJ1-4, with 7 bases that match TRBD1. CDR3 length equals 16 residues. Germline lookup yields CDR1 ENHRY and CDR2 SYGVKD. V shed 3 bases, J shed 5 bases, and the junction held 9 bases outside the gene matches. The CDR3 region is CAISDPSQGSNEKLFF. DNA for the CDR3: TGTGCCATCAGTGACCCCTCACAGGGGTCCAATGAAAAACTGTTTTTT.

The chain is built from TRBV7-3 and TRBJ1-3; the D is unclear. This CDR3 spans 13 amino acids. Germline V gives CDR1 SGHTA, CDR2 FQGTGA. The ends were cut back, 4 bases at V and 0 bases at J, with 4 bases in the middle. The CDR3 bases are TGTGCCAGCAGCTCGAGCTCTGGAAACACCATATATTTT. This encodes CASSSSSGNTIYF.

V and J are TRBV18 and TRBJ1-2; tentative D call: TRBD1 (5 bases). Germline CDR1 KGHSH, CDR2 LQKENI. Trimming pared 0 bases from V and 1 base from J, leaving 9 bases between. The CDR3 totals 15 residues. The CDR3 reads CASSPPGQLNYGYTF. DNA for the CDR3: TGTGCCAGCTCACCACCGGGGCAGCTTAACTATGGCTACACCTTC.

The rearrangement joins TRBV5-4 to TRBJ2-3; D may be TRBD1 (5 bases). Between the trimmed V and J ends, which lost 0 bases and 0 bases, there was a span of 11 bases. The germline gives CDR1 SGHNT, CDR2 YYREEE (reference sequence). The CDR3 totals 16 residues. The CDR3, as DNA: TGTGCCAGCAGCTTGGGACAGCAGCCTAGCACAGATACGCAGTATTTT. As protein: CASSLGQQPSTDTQYF.

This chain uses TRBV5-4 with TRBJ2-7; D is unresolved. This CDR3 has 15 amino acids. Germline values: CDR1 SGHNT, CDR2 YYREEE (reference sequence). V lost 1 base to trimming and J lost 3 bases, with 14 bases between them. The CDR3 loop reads CASSLSPAVHYEQYF. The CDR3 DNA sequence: TGTGCCAGCAGCTTGTCCCCCGCGGTCCACTACGAGCAGTACTTC.

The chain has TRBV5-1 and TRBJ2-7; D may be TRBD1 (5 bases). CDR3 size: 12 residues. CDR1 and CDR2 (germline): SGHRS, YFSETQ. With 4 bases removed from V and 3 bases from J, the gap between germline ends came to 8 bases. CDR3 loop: CASSADNYEQYF. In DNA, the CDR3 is TGCGCCAGCAGCGCGGACAACTACGAGCAGTACTTC.

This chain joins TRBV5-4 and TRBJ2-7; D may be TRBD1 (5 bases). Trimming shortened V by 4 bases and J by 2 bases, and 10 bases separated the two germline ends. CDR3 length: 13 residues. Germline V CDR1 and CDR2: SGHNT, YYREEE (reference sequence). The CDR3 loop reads CASSPAQAYEQYF. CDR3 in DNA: TGTGCCAGCAGCCCGGCACAGGCCTACGAGCAGTACTTC.

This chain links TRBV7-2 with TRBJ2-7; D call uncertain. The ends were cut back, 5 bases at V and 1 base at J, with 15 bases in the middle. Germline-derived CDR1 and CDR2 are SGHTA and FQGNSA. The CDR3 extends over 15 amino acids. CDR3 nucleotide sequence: TGTGCCAGCAGCCCCATGAGGAGCAGTTCCTACGAGCAGTACTTC. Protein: CASSPMRSSSYEQYF.

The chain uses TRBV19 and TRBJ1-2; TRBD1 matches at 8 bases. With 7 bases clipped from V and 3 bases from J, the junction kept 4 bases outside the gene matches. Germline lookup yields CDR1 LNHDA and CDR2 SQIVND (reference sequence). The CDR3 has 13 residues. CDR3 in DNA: TGTGCCAGTAAGGAGGACAGGGACTATGGCTACACCTTC. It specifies CASKEDRDYGYTF.

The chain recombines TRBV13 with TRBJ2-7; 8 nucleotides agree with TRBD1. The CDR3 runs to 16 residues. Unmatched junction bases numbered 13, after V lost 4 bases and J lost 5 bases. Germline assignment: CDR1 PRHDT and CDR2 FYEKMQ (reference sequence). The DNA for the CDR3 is TGTGCCAGCAGCTCGGGCGGATCAGGGGGCTACCACGAGCAGTACTTC. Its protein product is CASSSGGSGGYHEQYF.

The CDR3 sequence is CASRAGVGGGDQETQYF. The CDR3 coding sequence is TGCGCCAGCAGAGCTGGTGTTGGCGGGGGGGATCAAGAGACCCAGTACTTC. The rearrangement links TRBV5-1 to TRBJ2-5; 9 nucleotides match TRBD2. V lost 5 bases and J lost 2; bases outside the gene matches: 13. The germline V gene encodes CDR1 SGHRS and CDR2 YFSETQ. This CDR3 has 17 residues.

This CDR3 reads CASSLQIERDYEQYF. The CDR3 DNA sequence: TGCGCCAGCAGCTTGCAAATAGAGCGGGATTACGAGCAGTACTTC. The chain links TRBV5-1 to TRBJ2-7, with 7 nucleotides matching TRBD2. Per germline, CDR1 SGHRS and CDR2 YFSETQ. The CDR3 length is 15 residues. The V segment lost 1 base and the J segment 4 bases; nucleotides outside the gene matches: 8.

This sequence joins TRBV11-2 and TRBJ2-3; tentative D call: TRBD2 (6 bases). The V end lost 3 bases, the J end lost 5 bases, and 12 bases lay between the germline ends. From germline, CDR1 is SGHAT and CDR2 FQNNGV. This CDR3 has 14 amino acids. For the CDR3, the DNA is TGTGCCAGCAGCTTTGATGGCGGGATAGATACGCAGTATTTT. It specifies CASSFDGGIDTQYF.

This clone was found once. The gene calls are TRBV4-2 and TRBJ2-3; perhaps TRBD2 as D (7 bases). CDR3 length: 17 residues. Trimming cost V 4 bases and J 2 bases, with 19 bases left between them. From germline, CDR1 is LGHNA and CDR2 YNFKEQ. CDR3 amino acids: CASSPLTGGTTTDTQYF. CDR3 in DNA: TGTGCCAGCAGCCCTTTAACGGGGGGCACCACCACAGATACGCAGTATTTT.

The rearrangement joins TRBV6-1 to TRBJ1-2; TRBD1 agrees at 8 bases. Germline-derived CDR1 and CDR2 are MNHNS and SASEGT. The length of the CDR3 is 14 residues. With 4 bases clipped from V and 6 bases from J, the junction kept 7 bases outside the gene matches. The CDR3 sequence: CASSGTRQGNGYTF. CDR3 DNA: TGTGCCAGCAGTGGGACGAGACAGGGGAATGGCTACACCTTC.

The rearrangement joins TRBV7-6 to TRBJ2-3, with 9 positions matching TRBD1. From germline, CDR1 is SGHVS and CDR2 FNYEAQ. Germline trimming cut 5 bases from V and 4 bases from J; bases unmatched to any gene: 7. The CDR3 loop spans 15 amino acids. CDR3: CASSTPGQGPDTQYF. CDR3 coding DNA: TGTGCCAGCAGCACACCGGGACAGGGACCAGATACGCAGTATTTT.

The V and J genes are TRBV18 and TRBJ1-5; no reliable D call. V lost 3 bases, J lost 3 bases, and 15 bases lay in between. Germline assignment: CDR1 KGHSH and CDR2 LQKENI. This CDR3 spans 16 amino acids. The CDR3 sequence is CASSPPRVRSNQPQHF. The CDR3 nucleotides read TGTGCCAGCTCACCCCCCCGGGTAAGGTCCAATCAGCCCCAGCATTTT. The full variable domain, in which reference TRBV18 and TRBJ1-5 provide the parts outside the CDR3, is NAGVMQNPRHLVRRRGQEARLRCSPMKGHSHVYWYRQLPEEGLKFMVYLQKENIIDESGMPKERFSAEFPKEGPSILRIQQVVRGDSAAYFCASSPPRVRSNQPQHFGDGTRLSIL.

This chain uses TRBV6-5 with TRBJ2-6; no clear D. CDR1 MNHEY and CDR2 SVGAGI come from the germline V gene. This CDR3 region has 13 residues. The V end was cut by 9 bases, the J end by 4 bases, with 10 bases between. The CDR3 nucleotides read TGTGCCAGGGTACTTTCGGGGGCCAACGTCCTGACTTTC. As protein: CARVLSGANVLTF.

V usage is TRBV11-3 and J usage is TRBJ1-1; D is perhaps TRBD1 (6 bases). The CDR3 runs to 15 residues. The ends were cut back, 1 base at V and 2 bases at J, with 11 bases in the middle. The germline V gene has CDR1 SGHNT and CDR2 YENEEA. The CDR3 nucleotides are TGTGCCAGCAGCTTAGGCAGGGGCCGAAACACTGAAGCTTTCTTT. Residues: CASSLGRGRNTEAFF.

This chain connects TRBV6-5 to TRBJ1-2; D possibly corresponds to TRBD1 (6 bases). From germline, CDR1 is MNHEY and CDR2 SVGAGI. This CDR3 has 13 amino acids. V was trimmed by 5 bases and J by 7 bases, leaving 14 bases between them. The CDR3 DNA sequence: TGTGCCAGCAGTGAGCCAGGGGCCGGTGGCTACACCTTC. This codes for CASSEPGAGGYTF.

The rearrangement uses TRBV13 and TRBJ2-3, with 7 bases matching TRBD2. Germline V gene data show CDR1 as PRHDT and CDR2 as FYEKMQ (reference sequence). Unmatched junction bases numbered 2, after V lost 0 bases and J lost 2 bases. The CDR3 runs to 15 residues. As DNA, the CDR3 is TGTGCCAGCAGCTTAGGGGGACTACCCACAGATACGCAGTATTTT. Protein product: CASSLGGLPTDTQYF.

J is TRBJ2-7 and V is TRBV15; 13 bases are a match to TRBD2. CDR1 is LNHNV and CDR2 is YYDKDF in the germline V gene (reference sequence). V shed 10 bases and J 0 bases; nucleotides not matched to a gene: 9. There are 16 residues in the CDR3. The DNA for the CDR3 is TGTGCCATAGCGCGACTAGCGGGGGGATTCTCCTACGAGCAGTACTTC. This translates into CAIARLAGGFSYEQYF.

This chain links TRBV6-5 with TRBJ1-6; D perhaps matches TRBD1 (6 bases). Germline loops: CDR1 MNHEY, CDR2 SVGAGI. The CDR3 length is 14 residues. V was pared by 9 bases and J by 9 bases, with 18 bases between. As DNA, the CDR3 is TGTGCCAGTACAAGAAGAGACAGGCCTTCACCCCTCCACTTT. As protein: CASTRRDRPSPLHF.